Following are 29 T cell receptor beta chains from one sample sequenced in a study of blood T cell repertoires in COVID-19. Measured with immunoSEQ multiplex PCR; TCRdb has only the in-frame clones, and not every one. The sample shows 60,000 to 80,000 clones, 80% to 90% of them seen only once. Sequencing used peripheral blood. The receptors were gathered from an elderly woman with acute or convalescent COVID-19.

This chain joins TRBV23-1 and TRBJ2-1, with TRBD2 identical over 7 bases. Being an ORF, TRBV23-1 has a function that is uncertain. CDR3 size: 16 residues. The V gene end was trimmed by 9 bases and the J gene end by 6 bases; junction bases not matched to a gene: 17. The chain's CDR3 is CASKTPPGGKFNEQFF. As DNA, the CDR3 is TGCGCCAGTAAAACCCCTCCGGGAGGCAAATTCAATGAGCAGTTCTTC.

This chain joins TRBV9 and TRBJ2-5; 9 positions agree with TRBD1. This CDR3 comprises 17 residues. Germline values: CDR1 SGDLS, CDR2 YYNGEE. V lost 0 bases to trimming and J lost 0 bases; unmatched junction nucleotides: 6. DNA of the CDR3: TGTGCCAGCAGCGTAGGCCGGGGACAGGGCTACCAAGAGACCCAGTACTTC. Its protein product is CASSVGRGQGYQETQYF.

The V call is TRBV6-2 or TRBV6-3, the J call TRBJ1-1; D perhaps matches TRBD1 (6 bases). Looked up from germline, CDR1 is MNHEY and CDR2 is SVGEGT. The CDR3 has 14 amino acids. The germline V and J ends were trimmed by 2 bases and 0 bases, with 7 bases remaining between them. The chain's CDR3 is CASSYAGVNTEAFF. The CDR3 DNA sequence: TGTGCCAGCAGTTACGCAGGGGTGAACACTGAAGCTTTCTTT.

The rearrangement links TRBV6-2 or TRBV6-3 to TRBJ2-5; D gene unclear. The V end was cut by 5 bases, the J end by 2 bases, with 12 bases between. Germline CDR1 reads MNHEY; CDR2 reads SVGEGT. The CDR3 is 14 amino acids. The CDR3 sequence: CASSHRSRQETQYF. The CDR3 DNA follows: TGTGCCAGCAGTCATAGGAGCAGACAAGAGACCCAGTACTTC.

The chain recombines TRBV30 with TRBJ1-4; D unresolved. Germline V gene lookup returns CDR1 GTSNPN and CDR2 SVGIG (reference sequence). The V end lost 0 bases, the J end lost 4 bases, and 9 bases lay between the germline ends. The CDR3 loop spans 14 amino acids. Here the CDR3 DNA reads TGTGCCTGGAGTGTTCCCGGAGTTAATGAAAAACTGTTTTTT. This codes for CAWSVPGVNEKLFF.

The chain uses TRBV9 and TRBJ2-7; D might be TRBD1 (5 bases). Germline CDR1 reads SGDLS; CDR2 reads YYNGEE. V gave up 1 base and J gave up 1 base, with 18 bases separating them. The CDR3 loop spans 17 amino acids. As DNA, the CDR3 is TGTGCCAGCAGCGTAAACCCTAGGGGCCAAGATTCCTACGAGCAGTACTTC. Translating gives CASSVNPRGQDSYEQYF.

In this sample, this clone turned up once. This chain joins TRBV7-2 and TRBJ2-5; 11 bases map to TRBD1. The length of the CDR3 is 14 residues. Germline trimming cut 5 bases from V and 5 bases from J; bases unmatched to any gene: 4. In germline, CDR1 is SGHTA, CDR2 FQGNSA. Here the CDR3 reads CASSRTGGRETQYF. In DNA, the CDR3 is TGTGCCAGCAGCCGGACAGGGGGCAGGGAGACCCAGTACTTC. Filled out from reference TRBV7-2 and TRBJ2-5, the complete variable domain reads GAGVSQSPSNKVTEKGKDVELRCDPISGHTALYWYRQSLGQGLEFLIYFQGNSAPDKSGLPSDRFSAERTGGSVSTLTIQRTQQEDSAVYLCASSRTGGRETQYFGPGTRLLVL.

The gene calls are TRBV19 and TRBJ1-2; D is ambiguous. Looked up from germline, CDR1 is LNHDA and CDR2 is SQIVND (reference sequence). CDR3 length: 13 amino acids. Trimming removed 7 bases from V and 6 bases from J, with 15 bases in between. DNA of the CDR3: TGTGCCAGTAAGCCAGGCTCGGTACATGGCTACACCTTC. Translating it yields CASKPGSVHGYTF.

The chain uses TRBV6-1 and TRBJ1-5; D call uncertain. V shed 2 bases and J shed 9 bases, with 8 bases lying between them. CDR1 is MNHNS, CDR2 SASEGT, per germline. CDR3 size: 12 residues. The CDR3 sequence: CASSEYERPQHF. The DNA for the CDR3 is TGTGCCAGCAGTGAATACGAGAGGCCCCAGCATTTT.

The chain is built from TRBV18 and TRBJ1-2; 8 bases are shared with TRBD1. Germline V gene sequence: CDR1 KGHSH, CDR2 LQKENI. After removal of 0 bases from V and 6 bases from J, the junction contained 0 bases not matched to a gene. CDR3 length: 13 amino acids. In DNA form, the CDR3 reads TGTGCCAGCTCACCACCGACAGGGGATGGCTACACCTTC. Translating gives CASSPPTGDGYTF. Combining the CDR3 with reference TRBV18 and TRBJ1-2 gives the whole variable domain NAGVMQNPRHLVRRRGQEARLRCSPMKGHSHVYWYRQLPEEGLKFMVYLQKENIIDESGMPKERFSAEFPKEGPSILRIQQVVRGDSAAYFCASSPPTGDGYTFGSGTRLTVV.

This chain joins TRBV19 and TRBJ2-7, with TRBD1 identical over 12 bases. Germline CDR1 LNHDA, CDR2 SQIVND (reference sequence). CDR3 length equals 15 residues. Trimming removed 5 bases from V and 6 bases from J; junction bases left unmatched: 8. This chain's CDR3 is CASSVQGQGAFEQYF. For the CDR3, the DNA is TGTGCCAGTAGTGTACAGGGACAGGGGGCTTTCGAGCAGTACTTC.

The sample holds a few counts of this clone. The rearrangement joins TRBV2 to TRBJ1-1; D not resolved. Per the germline V gene, CDR1 is SNHLY and CDR2 is FYNNEI. The CDR3 covers 15 residues. Trimming shortened V by 3 bases and J by 2 bases, and 13 bases separated the two germline ends. The CDR3 here is CASSESAGRNTEAFF. Here the CDR3 DNA reads TGTGCCAGCAGTGAGTCAGCAGGAAGAAACACTGAAGCTTTCTTT. Supplemented by reference TRBV2 and TRBJ1-1, the full variable domain reads EPEVTQTPSHQVTQMGQEVILRCVPISNHLYFYWYRQILGQKVEFLVSFYNNEISEKSEIFDDQFSVERPDGSNFTLKIRSTKLEDSAMYFCASSESAGRNTEAFFGQGTRLTVV.

CDR3 amino acids: CAWGRDRVTEAFF. The CDR3 DNA follows: TGTGCCTGGGGCCGGGACAGGGTCACTGAAGCTTTCTTT. The chain carries TRBV30 and TRBJ1-1; 9 bases agree with TRBD1. J was trimmed by 4 bases and V by 5 bases; bases with no gene match: 5. This CDR3 is 13 amino acids long. Germline V CDR1 and CDR2: GTSNPN, SVGIG (reference sequence).

V gene TRBV28 combines with J gene TRBJ1-5, with TRBD1 identical over 10 bases. The J segment lost 0 bases and the V segment lost 5 bases, leaving 4 bases of the junction unmatched. Germline V gene sequence: CDR1 MDHEN, CDR2 SYDVKM. The CDR3 extends over 16 amino acids. The CDR3 region has the DNA TGTGCCAGCAGTGGGACAGGGGATTTTAGCAATCAGCCCCAGCATTTT. Its translation is CASSGTGDFSNQPQHF.

V usage is TRBV20-1 and J usage is TRBJ1-5; TRBD1 matches at 7 bases. The CDR3 sequence is 17 residues long. V shed 3 bases and J 0 bases; nucleotides not matched to a gene: 11. The germline CDR1 and CDR2 sequences are DFQATT and SNEGSKA (reference sequence). In nucleotides, the CDR3 is TGCAGTGCTAGTCTAGGACAGGACCTTTATAGCAATCAGCCCCAGCATTTT. Translating gives CSASLGQDLYSNQPQHF.

The J gene is TRBJ2-1, the V gene TRBV11-2; TRBD2 agrees at 10 bases. There are 13 residues in the CDR3. Germline V gene sequence: CDR1 SGHAT, CDR2 FQNNGV. With V trimmed by 7 bases and J by 4 bases, 1 base remained unmatched. The CDR3 DNA is TGTGCCAGCAAGGGACTAGCGTACAATGAGCAGTTCTTC. This gives the protein CASKGLAYNEQFF.

This rearrangement joins TRBV21-1 to TRBJ2-1; the table's TRBD2 call for D was not verified on the DNA. TRBV21-1 is termed a pseudogene. The CDR3 runs 17 residues. In DNA form, the CDR3 reads TGTGCCAGCAGCAAAGCGCTTTGGGGGGGGTCCTACAATGAGCAGTTCTTC. Its protein is CASSKALWGGSYNEQFF.

The chain carries TRBV4-2 and TRBJ2-5; 13 nucleotides match TRBD2. V shed 0 bases and J 5 bases; nucleotides not matched to a gene: 6. The CDR3 consists of 17 residues. The germline V gene encodes CDR1 LGHNA and CDR2 YNFKEQ. CDR3 amino acids: CASSQDWTSGSLETQYF. In nucleotides, the CDR3 is TGTGCCAGCAGCCAAGACTGGACTAGCGGGAGCTTGGAGACCCAGTACTTC.

The V gene is TRBV11-2, the J gene TRBJ2-7, with 12 bases aligning to TRBD1. The V segment lost 7 bases and the J segment 4 bases; nucleotides outside the gene matches: 5. Germline V lookup: CDR1 SGHAT, CDR2 FQNNGV. The length of the CDR3 is 14 residues. CDR3 nucleotides: TGTGCCAGCACCCGGGACAGGGGGCTTTACGAGCAGTACTTC. This translates into CASTRDRGLYEQYF.

The sample holds one count of this clone. The J gene is TRBJ2-1, the V gene TRBV6-5; 9 bases line up with TRBD2. V lost 7 bases, J lost 5 bases, and 6 bases stayed unmatched. Germline V gene data show CDR1 as MNHEY and CDR2 as SVGAGI. The CDR3 consists of 14 residues. This CDR3 reads CASTSSGINNEQFF. CDR3 DNA sequence: TGTGCCAGCACTTCTAGCGGGATAAACAATGAGCAGTTCTTC.

This chain uses TRBV9 with TRBJ1-3, with D perhaps TRBD1 (5 bases). Looked up from germline, CDR1 is SGDLS and CDR2 is YYNGEE. The CDR3 is made up of 15 amino acids. The germline V and J ends were trimmed by 7 bases and 1 base, with 15 bases remaining between them. The DNA for the CDR3 is TGTGCCAGCGGGGGTCCAGGGACTTCTGGAAACACCATATATTTT. Its translation is CASGGPGTSGNTIYF.

J is TRBJ1-6 and V is TRBV10-3; 7 positions match TRBD1. J was trimmed by 5 bases and V by 10 bases; bases with no gene match: 11. The CDR3 runs 15 residues. CDR1 ENHRY and CDR2 SYGVKD come from the germline V gene. CDR3 DNA sequence: TGTGCCAGTATGAACAGGGGTAGGAATAATTCACCCCTCCACTTT. It encodes CASMNRGRNNSPLHF.

The chain combines TRBV5-1 with TRBJ2-3, with a tentative D call TRBD1 (6 bases). This CDR3 contains 14 residues. Trimming left V 6 bases short and J 3 bases short, with 14 bases between. Looked up from germline, CDR1 is SGHRS and CDR2 is YFSETQ. The CDR3 is CASTQGGSTDTQYF. DNA for the CDR3: TGCGCCAGCACCCAAGGGGGTTCGACAGATACGCAGTATTTT. The full variable domain, rest sourced from reference TRBV5-1 and TRBJ2-3, is KAGVTQTPRYLIKTRGQQVTLSCSPISGHRSVSWYQQTPGQGLQFLFEYFSETQRNKGNFPGRFSGRQFSNSRSEMNVSTLELGDSALYLCASTQGGSTDTQYFGPGTRLTVL.

The chain links TRBV7-3 to TRBJ2-2, with unresolved D. Germline loops: CDR1 SGHTA, CDR2 FQGTGA. This CDR3 comprises 14 residues. V was trimmed by 3 bases and J by 2 bases, leaving 7 bases between them. The CDR3 DNA sequence: TGTGCCAGCAGCTTTAACTCCAACACCGGGGAGCTGTTTTTT. Its translation is CASSFNSNTGELFF.

This clone was seen more than once but under ten times. This sample includes further DNA sequences coding for the same CDR3. This chain uses TRBV18 with TRBJ1-1; 9 nucleotides agree with TRBD1. Per the germline V gene, CDR1 is KGHSH and CDR2 is LQKENI. The V segment lost 6 bases and the J segment 8 bases; nucleotides outside the gene matches: 4. This CDR3 contains 12 residues. CDR3 bases: TGTGCCAGCTCCCCTGGACAGGGGGAAGCTTTCTTT. It yields the protein CASSPGQGEAFF.

The chain links TRBV5-1 to TRBJ1-2; 8 nucleotides line up with TRBD1. Germline assignment: CDR1 SGHRS and CDR2 YFSETQ. CDR3 size: 13 residues. Unmatched junction bases numbered 7, after V lost 4 bases and J lost 8 bases. DNA of the CDR3: TGCGCCAGCAGCATTCAGGGGGCTCGGGGCTACACCTTC. Translated, it gives CASSIQGARGYTF.

Details on this clone: One end of the junction fails to match germline, which may point to a read error. The CDR3 DNA follows: TGTGCCAGCAGCTTGGGGAGGTATAGCGATCAGCCCCAGCATTTT. Translating gives CASSLGRYSDQPQHF. The chain has TRBV11-2 and TRBJ1-5; D ambiguous. There are 15 residues in the CDR3. Germline CDR1 and CDR2: SGHAT and FQNNGV.

The chain links TRBV18 to TRBJ2-2, with 7 nucleotides matching TRBD2. With 4 bases clipped from V and 1 base from J, the junction kept 6 bases outside the gene matches. The CDR3 is made up of 16 amino acids. Germline loops: CDR1 KGHSH, CDR2 LQKENI. CDR3 in DNA: TGTGCCAGCTCACAACTAGCGTTTGGGAACACCGGGGAGCTGTTTTTT. Translating it yields CASSQLAFGNTGELFF.

V is TRBV5-6 and J is TRBJ2-2; 10 nucleotides line up with TRBD2. Germline V gene sequence: CDR1 SGHDT, CDR2 YYEEEE. CDR3 size: 19 residues. J lost 1 base, V lost 3 bases, and 12 bases had no gene match. CDR3 in DNA: TGTGCCAGCAGCTCCCGATCTCAAGGGACTAGCGTGAACACCGGGGAGCTGTTTTTT. Encoded protein: CASSSRSQGTSVNTGELFF.